Listed below are T cell receptor beta chains from one sample, sequenced in a study of blood T cell repertoires in COVID-19. Here immunoSEQ multiplex PCR was the method, and the copy in TCRdb shows in-frame clones only, minus some. The repertoire holds roughly 250,000 clones, with about 85% as singletons. The sample comprised peripheral blood. The source of these receptors is a human donor with COVID-19, enrolled during active disease. The donor label of this sample is uncertain. Both conserved end residues are part of each CDR3. The D gene is left open where the match is weak. Where a row states a size, it is once, few, many or the class of an expanded clone; other rows omit it.

clone_size d_call j_call v_call cdr3_aa cdr3_nt
. . TRBJ2-2 TRBV21-1 CASSRRGQGNVGELFF TGTGCCAGCAGCCGAAGGGGACAGGGGAACGTCGGGGAGCTGTTTTTT
. . TRBJ1-1 TRBV5-6 CASRRERRMNTEAFF TGTGCCAGCAGGAGGGAGAGGAGGATGAACACTGAAGCTTTCTTT
. TRBD1 TRBJ2-2 TRBV7-2 CASSLSGTGYTGELFF TGTGCCAGCAGCTTATCCGGGACAGGGTACACCGGGGAGCTGTTTTTT
. . TRBJ1-1 TRBV11-2 CASSLVPKNTEAFF TGTGCCAGCAGCTTAGTTCCCAAGAACACTGAAGCTTTCTTT
. TRBD2 TRBJ2-1 TRBV24-1 CATSDPGLAAYNEQFF TGTGCCACCAGTGACCCCGGACTAGCAGCTTACAATGAGCAGTTCTTC
. TRBD1 TRBJ2-1 TRBV24-1 CATSEPTGAAGNEQFF TGTGCCACCAGTGAGCCGACAGGGGCCGCCGGCAATGAGCAGTTCTTC
. TRBD2 TRBJ2-3 TRBV10-3 CAIRMTSGADTQYF TGTGCCATCAGGATGACTAGCGGGGCAGATACGCAGTATTTT
. . TRBJ2-3 TRBV5-4 CASSLEQSTQYF TGTGCCAGCAGCTTGGAACAGTCGACGCAGTATTTT
. . TRBJ2-1 TRBV14 CASSLPPTGYNEQFF TGTGCCAGCAGCCTACCCCCGACAGGCTACAATGAGCAGTTCTTC
few . TRBJ1-5 TRBV28 CASSPPKGANQPQHF TGTGCCAGCAGCCCCCCTAAAGGGGCAAATCAGCCCCAGCATTTT
. TRBD1 TRBJ1-6 TRBV30 CAGPGTGGGNNSPLHF TGTGCGGGTCCGGGGACAGGGGGCGGAAATAATTCACCCCTCCACTTT
. . TRBJ1-2 TRBV2 CASKTDNYGYTF TGTGCCAGCAAGACAGATAACTATGGCTACACCTTC
once TRBD1 TRBJ2-7 TRBV29-1 CSGSGARQGSYEQYF TGCAGCGGCTCCGGCGCGAGACAGGGTTCCTACGAGCAGTACTTC
. TRBD1 TRBJ1-1 TRBV6-1 CASSDWTGTLAEAFF TGTGCCAGCAGTGATTGGACAGGGACTTTGGCTGAAGCTTTCTTT
. . TRBJ1-2 TRBV15 CATSRPGQNNYGYTF TGTGCCACCAGCAGACCCGGACAGAATAACTATGGCTACACCTTC
. . TRBJ1-4 TRBV6-5 CASERTKTSNEKLFF TGTGCCAGTGAGAGAACTAAGACTTCGAATGAAAAACTGTTTTTT
once . TRBJ1-4 TRBV4-3 CASSRAGPNEKLFF TGCGCCAGCAGCCGGGCAGGTCCTAATGAAAAACTGTTTTTT
. . TRBJ1-4 TRBV6-6 CASSSSNLGSEKLFF TGTGCCAGCAGTTCCTCCAACCTAGGAAGTGAAAAACTGTTTTTT
once . TRBJ2-7 TRBV5-4 CASSLGIGGRNYEQYF TGTGCCAGCAGCTTGGGTATCGGGGGGCGGAATTACGAGCAGTACTTC
. TRBD2 TRBJ2-5 TRBV3-1/TRBV3-2 CASSRLAGAQETQYF TGTGCCAGCAGCCGGCTAGCGGGAGCCCAGGAGACCCAGTACTTC
. . TRBJ1-1 TRBV9 CASSSGVSNTEAFF TGTGCCAGCAGCTCGGGGGTCAGTAACACTGAAGCTTTCTTT
. TRBD1 TRBJ1-1 TRBV5-1 CASSLAGGNLNTEAFF TGCGCCAGCAGCTTGGCAGGGGGGAACTTGAACACTGAAGCTTTCTTT
. . TRBJ2-2 TRBV5-1 CASSLFTDINTGELFF TGCGCCAGCAGCTTGTTCACAGACATAAACACCGGGGAGCTGTTTTTT
. . TRBJ2-5 TRBV20-1 CSASPFTSVQETQYF TGCAGTGCTAGTCCCTTCACTAGTGTTCAAGAGACCCAGTACTTC
. . TRBJ2-1 TRBV19 CASSIATRDRQFF TGTGCCAGTAGTATAGCGACCAGGGATAGGCAGTTCTTC
. . TRBJ1-2 TRBV6-1 CASSDQALNYGYTF TGTGCCAGCAGTGATCAAGCCCTTAACTATGGCTACACCTTC
. TRBD1 TRBJ2-5 TRBV18 CASSPPGGASETQYF TGTGCCAGCTCACCGCCAGGGGGCGCCTCCGAGACCCAGTACTTC
few TRBD2 TRBJ2-1 TRBV6-4 CASSDGASGRNEQFF TGTGCCAGCAGTGACGGGGCTAGCGGGAGGAATGAGCAGTTCTTC
. . TRBJ1-5 TRBV6-5 CASSYGRESNQPQHF TGTGCCAGCAGTTACGGTAGGGAGAGCAATCAGCCCCAGCATTTT
once . TRBJ1-2 TRBV4-2 CASSQDHRVSGYTF TGTGCCAGCAGCCAAGATCACAGGGTCAGCGGCTACACCTTC
. . TRBJ1-4 TRBV3-1/TRBV3-2 CASSQALGTGEKLFF TGTGCCAGCAGCCAAGCCCTAGGTACAGGAGAAAAACTGTTTTTT
. . TRBJ1-3 TRBV4-1 CASSHGPDSGNTIYF TGCGCCAGCAGCCATGGGCCCGATTCTGGAAACACCATATATTTT
. TRBD1 TRBJ1-2 TRBV24-1 CARQGEYGYTF TGTGCCAGACAGGGCGAGTATGGCTACACCTTC
once TRBD1 TRBJ1-2 TRBV5-1 CASSFVDRGDYGYTF TGCGCCAGCAGCTTCGTCGACAGGGGTGACTATGGCTACACCTTC
. TRBD1 TRBJ1-5 TRBV19 CASSQSQGTGSQPQHF TGTGCCAGTAGTCAGAGTCAGGGGACAGGGAGTCAGCCCCAGCATTTT
. . TRBJ1-3 TRBV30 CAWSVMYGNTIYF TGTGCCTGGAGTGTAATGTATGGAAACACCATATATTTT
. . TRBJ1-2 TRBV28 CASSSSRFSTGLYGYTF TGTGCCAGCAGTTCCTCTCGGTTTTCGACAGGTTTATATGGCTACACCTTC
. TRBD1 TRBJ1-4 TRBV6-6 CASSYGQGTEKLFF TGTGCCAGCAGTTACGGACAGGGAACTGAAAAACTGTTTTTT
. TRBD1 TRBJ1-1 TRBV20-1 CSARDRGAAFF TGCAGTGCTCGGGACAGGGGGGCAGCTTTCTTT
. TRBD2 TRBJ2-2 TRBV24-1 CATSDFGRVGELFF TGTGCCACAAGTGATTTTGGGAGGGTCGGGGAGCTGTTTTTT
once . TRBJ1-1 TRBV3-1/TRBV3-2 CASSRGTAGAGGTEAFF TGTGCCAGCAGTCGTGGGACCGCGGGGGCCGGCGGCACTGAAGCTTTCTTT
. . TRBJ2-4 TRBV2 CASSNEGQGSGNIQYF TGTGCCAGCAGTAACGAGGGCCAGGGGAGTGGAAACATTCAGTACTTC
. TRBD1 TRBJ1-2 TRBV9 CASSATGVRGYTF TGTGCCAGCAGCGCAACAGGGGTAAGGGGCTACACCTTC
. . TRBJ2-7 TRBV6-6 CASSSTSREGLEQYF TGTGCCAGCAGTTCCACTAGCAGAGAGGGGCTCGAGCAGTACTTC
. TRBD1 TRBJ2-1 TRBV5-1 CASSLEGASNEQFF TGCGCCAGCAGCTTAGAGGGGGCTTCCAATGAGCAGTTCTTC
once . TRBJ2-5 TRBV19 CASSMNRVETQYF TGTGCCAGTAGTATGAACAGGGTGGAGACCCAGTACTTC
. . TRBJ1-3 TRBV9 CASSRSSGNTIYF TGTGCCAGCAGTAGAAGCTCTGGAAACACCATATATTTT
. TRBD1 TRBJ1-3 TRBV3-1/TRBV3-2 CASSHGQAGNTIYF TGTGCCAGCAGTCACGGACAGGCGGGAAACACCATATATTTT
. . TRBJ1-1 TRBV21-1 CASRNLGRTGNTEAFF TGTGCCAGCAGAAACCTGGGGAGGACGGGAAACACTGAAGCTTTCTTT
. TRBD2 TRBJ2-1 TRBV25-1 CASSELAGGINEQFF TGTGCCAGCAGTGAGCTAGCGGGGGGAATCAATGAGCAGTTCTTC
. TRBD2 TRBJ2-7 TRBV24-1 CATSDWEGYEQYF TGTGCCACCAGTGACTGGGAGGGGTACGAGCAGTACTTC
many . TRBJ1-1 TRBV7-3 CASSLRNTEEAFF TGTGCCAGCAGCTTAAGAAACACAGAGGAAGCTTTCTTT